A single sample gave rise to the 20 T cell receptor beta chains below, sequenced in a study of T-cell memory formation after mild COVID-19. TCRdb reanalysed the 5' RACE reads using MiXCR and keeps one entry per CDR3 protein. The sample has roughly 150,000 distinct CDR3 sequences; over 10% are singletons. The sequencing input was PBMCs or a T cell subset sorted from them (not recorded which). The source of these receptors is a man younger than 30 who had mild COVID-19 (a few samples of this study predate the infection). Cell type and time point are not known.

The rearrangement uses TRBV29-1 and TRBJ2-7; D gene ambiguous. The ends were cut back, 3 bases at V and 9 bases at J, with 3 bases in the middle. CDR3 length: 8 residues. Germline values: CDR1 SQVTM, CDR2 ANQGSEA. The CDR3 bases are TGCAGCGTTGATATGCAGTACGTC. Translating gives CSVDMQYV.

This chain joins TRBV12-3 or TRBV12-4 and TRBJ2-5; TRBD2 matches 7 bases. The CDR3 runs 16 residues. V dropped 1 base and J dropped 0; count of bases not matched to a gene: 5. The CDR3 nucleotides are TGTGCCAGCAGTTTAGTTCCTAGCGGATACCAAGAGACCCAGTACTTC. As protein: CASSLVPSGYQETQYF.

This clonotype was picked up a small number of times. The J gene is TRBJ2-1, the V gene TRBV5-1, with D tentatively TRBD2 (6 bases). The germline V gene encodes CDR1 SGHRS and CDR2 YFSETQ. The CDR3 is made up of 14 amino acids. The V gene lost 7 bases and the J gene lost 4 bases, with 15 bases spanning the gap. The CDR3 coding sequence is TGCGCCAGCGGCCGGGAGTATAGGTACAATGAGCAGTTCTTC. Its protein is CASGREYRYNEQFF.

The chain has TRBV6-2 or TRBV6-3 and TRBJ2-5; 8 bases are shared with TRBD1. CDR1 is MNHEY, CDR2 SVGEGT, per germline. With 4 bases clipped from V and 1 base from J, the junction kept 5 bases outside the gene matches. This CDR3 contains 15 residues. The CDR3 sequence: CASSFGQGLQETQYF. The CDR3 bases are TGTGCCAGCAGTTTCGGACAGGGCCTCCAAGAGACCCAGTACTTC.

The J gene is TRBJ2-3, the V gene TRBV20-1; 12 bases fit TRBD2. The CDR3 covers 15 residues. With 6 bases clipped from V and 1 base from J, the junction kept 5 bases outside the gene matches. Germline CDR1 and CDR2: DFQATT and SNEGSKA (reference sequence). Written as DNA, the CDR3 is TGCAGTGCCACGTGGACTAGCGGGGGCACAGATACGCAGTATTTT. Translating it yields CSATWTSGGTDTQYF.

The chain recombines TRBV7-2 with TRBJ2-5; no reliable D call. The CDR3 sequence is 15 residues long. V gave up 7 bases and J gave up 1 base, with 16 bases separating them. Germline V CDR1 and CDR2: SGHTA, FQGNSA. In DNA form, the CDR3 reads TGTGCCAGCACCCAACCCCTGGGCCCCCAAGAGACCCAGTACTTC. It specifies CASTQPLGPQETQYF. The whole variable domain, filled in from reference TRBV7-2 and TRBJ2-5, reads GAGVSQSPSNKVTEKGKDVELRCDPISGHTALYWYRQSLGQGLEFLIYFQGNSAPDKSGLPSDRFSAERTGGSVSTLTIQRTQQEDSAVYLCASTQPLGPQETQYFGPGTRLLVL.

The chain links TRBV5-4 to TRBJ2-1; TRBD2 agrees at 10 bases. This CDR3 region has 14 residues. Trimming removed 4 bases from V and 8 bases from J; junction bases left unmatched: 6. Looked up from germline, CDR1 is SGHNT and CDR2 is YYREEE (reference sequence). CDR3 region: CASSLFSGGYEQFF. CDR3 nucleotide sequence: TGTGCCAGCAGCCTCTTTAGCGGGGGGTATGAGCAGTTCTTC.

This clonotype occurred many times. The chain recombines TRBV24-1 with TRBJ2-3, with D maybe TRBD1 (5 bases). The CDR3 has 15 amino acids. Germline CDR1 is KGHDR and CDR2 is SFDVKD. V was cut by 5 bases and J by 1 base, with 12 bases left in between. The CDR3 nucleotides read TGTGCCACCAGTGGTCCAGGGTCCGGCACAGATACGCAGTATTTT. It is translated as CATSGPGSGTDTQYF.

V is TRBV7-2 and J is TRBJ2-7, with TRBD2 as a possible D gene (6 bases). With 5 bases removed from V and 2 bases from J, the gap between germline ends came to 13 bases. Looked up from germline, CDR1 is SGHTA and CDR2 is FQGNSA. CDR3 length: 14 residues. The CDR3 DNA reads TGTGCCAGCAGCCATAGCGGTACAACCTACGAGCAGTACGTC. Encoded protein: CASSHSGTTYEQYV.

J is TRBJ1-6 and V is TRBV6-6; weak D call: TRBD1 (5 bases). Germline V gene sequence: CDR1 MNHNY, CDR2 SVGAGI (reference sequence). The V and J ends lost 5 bases and 8 bases respectively, with 16 bases between them. This CDR3 has 15 amino acids. CDR3 sequence reads: CASSDPGEGYSPLHF. The DNA for the CDR3 is TGTGCCAGCAGTGATCCGGGAGAGGGGTATTCACCCCTCCACTTT.

The chain recombines TRBV9 with TRBJ1-2; the match to TRBD1 covers 8 bases. The CDR3 length is 16 residues. Germline trimming cut 1 base from V and 7 bases from J; bases unmatched to any gene: 12. Looked up from germline, CDR1 is SGDLS and CDR2 is YYNGEE. The CDR3 DNA follows: TGTGCCAGCAGCGTATGGTCCGGACAGGGAGTTGGTGGCTACACCTTC. Its protein is CASSVWSGQGVGGYTF.

The J gene is TRBJ2-1, the V gene TRBV9, with 10 bases that match TRBD2. Trimming at V came to 0 bases and at J to 0 bases, leaving 9 bases not matched to a gene. This CDR3 contains 19 residues. Germline V gene data show CDR1 as SGDLS and CDR2 as YYNGEE. CDR3 protein: CASSVGGLASGGSYNEQFF. The CDR3 bases are TGTGCCAGCAGCGTAGGCGGGTTGGCTAGCGGGGGCTCCTACAATGAGCAGTTCTTC.

This clonotype was seen only a few times. This chain links TRBV5-1 with TRBJ2-1; 9 bases are shared with TRBD1. The CDR3 has 14 residues. Germline CDR1 and CDR2: SGHRS and YFSETQ. Losses at the gene ends were 8 bases for V and 4 bases for J; bases not matched to a gene: 7. The DNA for the CDR3 is TGCGCCAGTGCTCCGGGACAGGGTTACAATGAGCAGTTCTTC. It translates to CASAPGQGYNEQFF.

This chain links TRBV19 with TRBJ1-5, with D maybe TRBD1 (5 bases). V was clipped by 4 bases and J by 7 bases, with 8 bases between them. Germline CDR1 and CDR2: LNHDA and SQIVND (reference sequence). This CDR3 region has 12 residues. CDR3 nucleotides: TGTGCCAGTAGTAAGGGGTTGCAGCCCCAGCATTTT. Protein sequence: CASSKGLQPQHF.

The chain joins TRBV10-3 to TRBJ2-5; 7 bases agree with TRBD2. V was pared by 6 bases and J by 5 bases, with 12 bases of the junction left unmatched. Germline V gene data show CDR1 as ENHRY and CDR2 as SYGVKD. The CDR3 is 15 amino acids. The CDR3 region is CAISSSSGGSETQYF. The CDR3 DNA sequence: TGTGCCATCAGCTCTTCGTCGGGGGGTTCTGAGACCCAGTACTTC.

This clonotype was seen at least ten times. The genes are TRBV4-3 and TRBJ2-3; D is ambiguous. Trimming left V 5 bases short and J 4 bases short, with 10 bases between. The germline V gene encodes CDR1 LGHNA and CDR2 YSLEER. The CDR3 consists of 13 residues. CDR3 bases: TGCGCCAGCAGCATCGAGCCCCCAGATACGCAGTATTTT. This encodes CASSIEPPDTQYF.

This clonotype was recorded a few times. This rearrangement joins TRBV20-1 to TRBJ2-3; possibly TRBD2 for D (7 bases). The CDR3 spans 17 residues. V lost 2 bases, J lost 7 bases, and 25 bases lay in between. From germline, CDR1 is DFQATT and CDR2 SNEGSKA (reference sequence). CDR3 nucleotides: TGCAGTGCTAGAAATCGAATTACAGGGAGGGCTTTGAATACGCAGTATTTT. Translating gives CSARNRITGRALNTQYF.

This clonotype showed up just a few times. The genes are TRBV15 and TRBJ1-2; TRBD1 matches 7 bases. The germline V gene encodes CDR1 LNHNV and CDR2 YYDKDF (reference sequence). This CDR3 is 14 amino acids long. V was clipped by 0 bases and J by 8 bases; unmatched bases: 6. The CDR3 is CATSRDVGGQGYTF. The CDR3, as DNA: TGTGCCACCAGCAGAGATGTGGGGGGACAGGGCTACACCTTC.

This clonotype was found a few times. The V and J genes are TRBV28 and TRBJ2-2; D gene ambiguous. The CDR3 sequence is 16 residues long. Germline CDR1 is MDHEN and CDR2 is SYDVKM. V lost 1 base to trimming and J lost 2 bases, with 11 bases between them. The CDR3 region is CASSLLGQENTGELFF. As DNA, the CDR3 is TGTGCCAGCAGTTTATTAGGGCAGGAAAACACCGGGGAGCTGTTTTTT.

The chain carries TRBV18 and TRBJ1-6, with no clear D. Trimming took 1 base from V and 0 from J, leaving 7 bases between them. CDR3 length equals 16 residues. The germline V gene has CDR1 KGHSH and CDR2 LQKENI. The CDR3 sequence: CASSPQMNSYNSPLHF. Here the CDR3 DNA reads TGTGCCAGCTCACCACAGATGAACTCCTATAATTCACCCCTCCACTTT. The complete variable domain, with remaining parts taken from reference TRBV18 and TRBJ1-6, reads NAGVMQNPRHLVRRRGQEARLRCSPMKGHSHVYWYRQLPEEGLKFMVYLQKENIIDESGMPKERFSAEFPKEGPSILRIQQVVRGDSAAYFCASSPQMNSYNSPLHFGNGTRLTVT.